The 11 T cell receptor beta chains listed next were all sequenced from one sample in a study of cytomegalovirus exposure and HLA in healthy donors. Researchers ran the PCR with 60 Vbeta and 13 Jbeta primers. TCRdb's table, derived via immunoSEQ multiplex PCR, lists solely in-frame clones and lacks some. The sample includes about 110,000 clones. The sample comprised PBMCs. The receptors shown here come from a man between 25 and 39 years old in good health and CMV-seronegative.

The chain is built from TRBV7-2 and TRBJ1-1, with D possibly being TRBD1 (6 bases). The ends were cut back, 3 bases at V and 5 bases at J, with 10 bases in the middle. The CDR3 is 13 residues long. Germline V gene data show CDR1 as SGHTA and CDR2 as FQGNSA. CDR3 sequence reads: CASSFQGRTEAFF. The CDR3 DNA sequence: TGTGCCAGCAGCTTCCAGGGGAGAACTGAAGCTTTCTTT.

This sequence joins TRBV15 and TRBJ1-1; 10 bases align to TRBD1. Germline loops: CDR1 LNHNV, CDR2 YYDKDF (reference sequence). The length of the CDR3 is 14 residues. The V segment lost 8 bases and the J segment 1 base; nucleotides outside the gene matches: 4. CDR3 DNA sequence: TGTGCCACCGGGACAGGGGTTTCGAACACTGAAGCTTTCTTT. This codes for CATGTGVSNTEAFF.

CDR3 residues: CASSQDRELSYEQYF. CDR3 nucleotides: TGCGCCAGCAGCCAAGATCGCGAGCTCTCCTACGAGCAGTACTTC. The chain carries TRBV4-3 and TRBJ2-7; D unresolved. V gave up 0 bases and J gave up 0 bases, with 9 bases separating them. The germline CDR1 and CDR2 sequences are LGHNA and YSLEER. CDR3 length: 15 residues.

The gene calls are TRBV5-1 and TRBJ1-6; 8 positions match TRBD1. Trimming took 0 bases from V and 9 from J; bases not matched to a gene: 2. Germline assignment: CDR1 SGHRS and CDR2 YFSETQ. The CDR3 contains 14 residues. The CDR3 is CASSLGTGFSPLHF. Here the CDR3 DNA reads TGCGCCAGCAGCTTGGGGACAGGGTTTTCACCCCTCCACTTT.

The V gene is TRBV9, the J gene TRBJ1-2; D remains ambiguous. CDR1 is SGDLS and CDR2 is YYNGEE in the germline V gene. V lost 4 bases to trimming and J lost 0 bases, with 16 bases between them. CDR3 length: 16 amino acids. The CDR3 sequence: CASSPRLVGANYGYTF. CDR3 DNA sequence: TGTGCCAGCAGCCCACGTCTGGTGGGAGCTAACTATGGCTACACCTTC.

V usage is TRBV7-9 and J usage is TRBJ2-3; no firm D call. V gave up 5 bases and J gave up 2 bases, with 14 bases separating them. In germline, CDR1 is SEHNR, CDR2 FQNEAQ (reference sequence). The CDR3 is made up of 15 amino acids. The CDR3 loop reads CASSRSVTDTDTQYF. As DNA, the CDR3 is TGTGCCAGCAGCCGTAGTGTCACCGACACAGATACGCAGTATTTT.

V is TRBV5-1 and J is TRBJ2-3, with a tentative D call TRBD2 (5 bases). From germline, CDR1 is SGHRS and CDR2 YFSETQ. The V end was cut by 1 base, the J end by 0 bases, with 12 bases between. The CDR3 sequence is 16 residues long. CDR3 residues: CASSLWGGSSTDTQYF. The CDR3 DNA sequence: TGCGCCAGCAGCTTGTGGGGTGGGAGTAGCACAGATACGCAGTATTTT.

Here the CDR3 DNA reads TGTGCCAGCAGCTTCAACATCTTCGGGACAGGGGGTGAAAAACTGTTTTTT. Protein sequence: CASSFNIFGTGGEKLFF. V is TRBV5-4 and J is TRBJ1-4, with 11 bases identical to TRBD1. Trimming cost V 2 bases and J 7 bases; bases outside gene matches: 10. Germline assignment: CDR1 SGHNT and CDR2 YYREEE (reference sequence). The CDR3 consists of 17 residues. Full variable domain (missing parts from reference TRBV5-4 and TRBJ1-4): ETGVTQSPTHLIKTRGQQVTLRCSSQSGHNTVSWYQQALGQGPQFIFQYYREEENGRGNFPPRFSGLQFPNYSSELNVNALELDDSALYLCASSFNIFGTGGEKLFFGSGTQLSVL.

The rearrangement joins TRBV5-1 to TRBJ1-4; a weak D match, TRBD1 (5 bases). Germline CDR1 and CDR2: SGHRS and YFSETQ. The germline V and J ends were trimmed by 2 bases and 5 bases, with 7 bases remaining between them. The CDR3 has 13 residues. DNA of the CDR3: TGCGCCAGCAGCTTCGGACACAATGAAAAACTGTTTTTT. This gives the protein CASSFGHNEKLFF.

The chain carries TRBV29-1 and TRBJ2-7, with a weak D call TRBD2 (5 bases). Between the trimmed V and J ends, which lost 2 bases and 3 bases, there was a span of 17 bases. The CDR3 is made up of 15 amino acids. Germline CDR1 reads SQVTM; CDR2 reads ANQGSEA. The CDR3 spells CSVEKGAGDRYEQYF. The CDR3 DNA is TGCAGCGTTGAAAAGGGAGCCGGGGATCGCTACGAGCAGTACTTC.

The CDR3 is CASSSRGAGANVLTF. In DNA, the CDR3 is TGTGCCAGCAGCTCCAGGGGGGCTGGGGCCAACGTCCTGACTTTC. V and J are TRBV7-3 and TRBJ2-6; D perhaps matches TRBD1 (7 bases). Trimming took 4 bases from V and 2 from J, leaving 9 bases between them. The CDR3 totals 15 residues. Germline V gene data show CDR1 as SGHTA and CDR2 as FQGTGA.